Given below is one TCR beta chain in context. The source of the sample is a study of cytotoxic CD8 clonotypes in ibrutinib-treated CLL. Sequencing was performed with immunoSEQ multiplex PCR; in TCRdb, only in-frame clones are kept and a portion is missing. Of some 350,000 clones listed, over 60% are singletons. Sample: PBMCs, taken after 36 months of ibrutinib treatment. The sequence derives from a human donor with chronic lymphocytic leukemia.

The CDR3 sequence: CASSEAPDRASYGYTF. CDR3 sequence (DNA): TGTGCCAGCAGTGAAGCTCCGGACAGGGCCTCCTATGGCTACACCTTC. The chain employs TRBV2 and TRBJ1-2; 8 positions agree with TRBD1. Germline loops: CDR1 SNHLY, CDR2 FYNNEI. V lost 0 bases, J lost 4 bases, and 7 bases stayed unmatched. This CDR3 has 16 residues.